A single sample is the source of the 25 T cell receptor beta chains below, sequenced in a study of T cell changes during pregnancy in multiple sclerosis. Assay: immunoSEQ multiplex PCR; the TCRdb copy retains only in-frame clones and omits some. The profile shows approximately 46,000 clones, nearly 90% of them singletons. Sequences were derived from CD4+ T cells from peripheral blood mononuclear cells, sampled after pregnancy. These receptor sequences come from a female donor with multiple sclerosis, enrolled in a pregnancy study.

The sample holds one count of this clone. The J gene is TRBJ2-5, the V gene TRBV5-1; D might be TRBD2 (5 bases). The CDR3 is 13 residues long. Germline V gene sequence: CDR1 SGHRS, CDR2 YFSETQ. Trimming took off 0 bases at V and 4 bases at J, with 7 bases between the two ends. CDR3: CASSLGSVETQYF. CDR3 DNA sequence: TGCGCCAGCAGCTTGGGTAGCGTAGAGACCCAGTACTTC.

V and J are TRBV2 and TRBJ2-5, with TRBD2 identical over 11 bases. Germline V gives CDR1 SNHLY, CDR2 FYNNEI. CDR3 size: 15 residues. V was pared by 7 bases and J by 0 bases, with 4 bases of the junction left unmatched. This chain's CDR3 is CASIPGLADQETQYF. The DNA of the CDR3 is TGTGCCAGCATACCGGGACTAGCGGACCAAGAGACCCAGTACTTC.

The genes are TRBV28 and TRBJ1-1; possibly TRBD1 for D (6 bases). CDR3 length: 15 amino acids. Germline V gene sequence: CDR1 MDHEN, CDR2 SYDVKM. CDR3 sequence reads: CSSKTGTLYGTEAFF. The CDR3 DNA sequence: TGTTCCTCAAAAACGGGGACACTCTACGGTACTGAAGCTTTCTTT. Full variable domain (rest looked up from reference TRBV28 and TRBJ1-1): DVKVTQSSRYLVKRTGEKVFLECVQDMDHENMFWYRQDPGLGLRLIYFSYDVKMKEKGDIPEGYSVSREKKERFSLILESASTNQTSMYLCSSKTGTLYGTEAFFGQGTRLTVV.

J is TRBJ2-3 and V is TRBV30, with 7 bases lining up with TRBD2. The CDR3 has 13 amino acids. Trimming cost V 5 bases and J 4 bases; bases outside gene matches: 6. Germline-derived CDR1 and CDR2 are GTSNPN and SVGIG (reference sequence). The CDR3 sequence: CAWGLVSADTQYF. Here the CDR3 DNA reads TGTGCCTGGGGACTAGTATCGGCAGATACGCAGTATTTT.

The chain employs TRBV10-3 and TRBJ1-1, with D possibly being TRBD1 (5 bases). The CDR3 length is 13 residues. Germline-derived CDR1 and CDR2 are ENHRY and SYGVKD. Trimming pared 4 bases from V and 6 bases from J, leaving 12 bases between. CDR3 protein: CAISVDSVAEAFF. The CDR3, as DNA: TGTGCCATCAGTGTCGACAGTGTCGCTGAAGCTTTCTTT.

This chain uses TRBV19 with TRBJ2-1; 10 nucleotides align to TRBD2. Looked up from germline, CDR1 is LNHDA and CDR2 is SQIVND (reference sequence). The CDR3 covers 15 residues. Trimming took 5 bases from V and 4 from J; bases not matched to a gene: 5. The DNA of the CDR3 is TGTGCCAGTAGTGTACTAGCGGGGATATACAATGAGCAGTTCTTC. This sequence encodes CASSVLAGIYNEQFF.

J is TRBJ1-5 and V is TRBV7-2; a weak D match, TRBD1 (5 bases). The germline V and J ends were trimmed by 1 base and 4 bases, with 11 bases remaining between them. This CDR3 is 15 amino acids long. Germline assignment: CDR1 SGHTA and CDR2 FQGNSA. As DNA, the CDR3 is TGTGCCAGCAGCTTAGTCTGGGGGGGGAATCAGCCCCAGCATTTT. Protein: CASSLVWGGNQPQHF.

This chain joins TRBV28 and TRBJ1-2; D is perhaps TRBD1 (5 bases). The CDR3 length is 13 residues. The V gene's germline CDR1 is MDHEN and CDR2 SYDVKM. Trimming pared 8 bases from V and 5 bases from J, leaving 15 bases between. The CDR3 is CASSPWDLYGYTF. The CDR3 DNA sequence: TGTGCCAGCTCTCCGTGGGACTTGTATGGCTACACCTTC.

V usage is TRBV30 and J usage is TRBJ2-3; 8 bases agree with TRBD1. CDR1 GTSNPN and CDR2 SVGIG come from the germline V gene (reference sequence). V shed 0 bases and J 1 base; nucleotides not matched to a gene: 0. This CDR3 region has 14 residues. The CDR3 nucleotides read TGTGCCTGGAGTGTACAGGGGGGCACAGATACGCAGTATTTT. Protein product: CAWSVQGGTDTQYF.

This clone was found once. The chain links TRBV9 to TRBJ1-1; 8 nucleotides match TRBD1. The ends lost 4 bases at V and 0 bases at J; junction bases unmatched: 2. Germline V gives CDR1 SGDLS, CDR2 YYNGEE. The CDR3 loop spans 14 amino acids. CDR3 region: CASSPGGLNTEAFF. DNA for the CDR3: TGTGCCAGCAGCCCAGGGGGCTTGAACACTGAAGCTTTCTTT. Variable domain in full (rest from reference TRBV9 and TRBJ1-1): DSGVTQTPKHLITATGQRVTLRCSPRSGDLSVYWYQQSLDQGLQFLIQYYNGEERAKGNILERFSAQQFPDLHSELNLSSLELGDSALYFCASSPGGLNTEAFFGQGTRLTVV.

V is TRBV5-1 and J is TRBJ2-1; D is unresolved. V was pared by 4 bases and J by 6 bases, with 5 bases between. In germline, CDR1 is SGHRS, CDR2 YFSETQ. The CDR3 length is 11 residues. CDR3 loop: CASSLSNEQFF. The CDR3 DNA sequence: TGCGCCAGCAGCCTTAGCAATGAGCAGTTCTTC.

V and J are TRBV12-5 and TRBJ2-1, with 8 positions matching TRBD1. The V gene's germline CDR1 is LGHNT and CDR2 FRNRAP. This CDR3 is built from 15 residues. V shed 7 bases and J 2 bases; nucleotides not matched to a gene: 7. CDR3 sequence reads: CASAGRDRTYNEQFF. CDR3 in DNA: TGTGCTAGTGCGGGACGGGACAGGACCTACAATGAGCAGTTCTTC.

CDR3 DNA sequence: TGTGCCAGCAGTGAGGGACAGGGCTTACTGGGAGCCAAAAACATTCAGTACTTC. It encodes CASSEGQGLLGAKNIQYF. The V and J genes are TRBV2 and TRBJ2-4; 9 bases are shared with TRBD1. Germline CDR1 SNHLY, CDR2 FYNNEI. After removal of 3 bases from V and 0 bases from J, the junction contained 9 bases not matched to a gene. This CDR3 comprises 18 residues.

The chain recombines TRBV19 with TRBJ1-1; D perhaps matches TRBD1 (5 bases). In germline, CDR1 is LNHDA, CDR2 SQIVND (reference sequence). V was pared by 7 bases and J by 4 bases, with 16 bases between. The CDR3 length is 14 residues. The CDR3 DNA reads TGTGCCAGTACTTATGGGCGCAGGGCCACTGAAGCTTTCTTT. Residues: CASTYGRRATEAFF. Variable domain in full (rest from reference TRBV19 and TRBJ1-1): DGGITQSPKYLFRKEGQNVTLSCEQNLNHDAMYWYRQDPGQGLRLIYYSQIVNDFQKGDIAEGYSVSREKKESFPLTVTSAQKNPTAFYLCASTYGRRATEAFFGQGTRLTVV.

In nucleotides, the CDR3 is TGTGCTAGCGGGGAGGGCACTGAAGCTTTCTTT. Encoded protein: CASGEGTEAFF. The chain joins TRBV2 to TRBJ1-1, with D uncertain. Germline V gives CDR1 SNHLY, CDR2 FYNNEI. This CDR3 region has 11 residues. The variable domain in full, completed from reference TRBV2 and TRBJ1-1, reads EPEVTQTPSHQVTQMGQEVILRCVPISNHLYFYWYRQILGQKVEFLVSFYNNEISEKSEIFDDQFSVERPDGSNFTLKIRSTKLEDSAMYFCASGEGTEAFFGQGTRLTVV.

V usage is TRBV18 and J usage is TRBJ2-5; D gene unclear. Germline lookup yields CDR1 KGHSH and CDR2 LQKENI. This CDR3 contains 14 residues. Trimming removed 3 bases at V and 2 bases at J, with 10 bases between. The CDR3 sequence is CASSPQHPQETQYF. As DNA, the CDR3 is TGTGCCAGCTCACCCCAACACCCTCAAGAGACCCAGTACTTC.

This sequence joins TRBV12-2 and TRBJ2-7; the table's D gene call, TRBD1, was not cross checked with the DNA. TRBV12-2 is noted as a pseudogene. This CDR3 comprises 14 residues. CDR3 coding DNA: TGTGCAAGTCGCTTAGGCAGGGGATTCTACGAGCAGTACTTC. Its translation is CASRLGRGFYEQYF.

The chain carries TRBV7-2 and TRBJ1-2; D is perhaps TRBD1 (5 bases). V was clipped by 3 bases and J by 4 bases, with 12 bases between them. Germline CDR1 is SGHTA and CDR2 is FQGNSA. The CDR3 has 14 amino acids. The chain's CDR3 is CASSLRTPGYGYTF. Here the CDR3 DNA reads TGTGCCAGCAGCTTGAGGACACCCGGCTATGGCTACACCTTC.

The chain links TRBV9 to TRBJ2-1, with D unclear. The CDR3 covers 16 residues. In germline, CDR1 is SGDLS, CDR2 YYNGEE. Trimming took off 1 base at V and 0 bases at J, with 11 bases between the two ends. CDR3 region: CASSVSASGSYNEQFF. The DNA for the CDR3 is TGTGCCAGCAGCGTATCGGCCTCAGGCTCCTACAATGAGCAGTTCTTC.

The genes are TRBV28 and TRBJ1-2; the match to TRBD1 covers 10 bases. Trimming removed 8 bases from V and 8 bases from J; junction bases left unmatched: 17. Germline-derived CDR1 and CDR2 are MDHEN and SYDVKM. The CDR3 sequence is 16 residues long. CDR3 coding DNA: TGTGCCAGCGCCCCACCGAACCGGGACAGGGGAGGAGGCTACACCTTC. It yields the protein CASAPPNRDRGGGYTF.

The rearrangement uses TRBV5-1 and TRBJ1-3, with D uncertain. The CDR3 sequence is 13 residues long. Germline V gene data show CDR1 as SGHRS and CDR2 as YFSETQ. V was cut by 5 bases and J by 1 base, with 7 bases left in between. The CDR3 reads CASREDSGNTIYF. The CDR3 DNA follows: TGCGCCAGCAGAGAGGATTCTGGAAACACCATATATTTT.

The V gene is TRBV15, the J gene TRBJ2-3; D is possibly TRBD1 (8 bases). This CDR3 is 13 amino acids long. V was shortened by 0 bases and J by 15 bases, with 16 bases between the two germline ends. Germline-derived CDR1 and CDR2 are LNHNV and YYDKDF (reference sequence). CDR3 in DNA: TGTGCCACCAGCAGAGATCCCACAGGGGGGGTATATTTT. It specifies CATSRDPTGGVYF. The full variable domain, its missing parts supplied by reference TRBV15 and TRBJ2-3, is DAMVIQNPRYQVTQFGKPVTLSCSQTLNHNVMYWYQQKSSQAPKLLFHYYDKDFNNEADTPDNFQSRRPNTSFCFLDIRSPGLGDTAMYLCATSRDPTGGVYFGPGTRLTVL.

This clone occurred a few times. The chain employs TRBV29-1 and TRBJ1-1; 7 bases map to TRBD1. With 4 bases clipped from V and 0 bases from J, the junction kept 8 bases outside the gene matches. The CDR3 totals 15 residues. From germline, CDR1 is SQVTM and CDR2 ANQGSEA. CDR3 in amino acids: CSVGWDSLMNTEAFF. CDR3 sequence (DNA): TGCAGCGTTGGGTGGGACAGCCTTATGAACACTGAAGCTTTCTTT. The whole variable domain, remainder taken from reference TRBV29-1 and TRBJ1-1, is SAVISQKPSRDICQRGTSLTIQCQVDSQVTMMFWYRQQPGQSLTLIATANQGSEATYESGFVIDKFPISRPNLTFSTLTVSNMSPEDSSIYLCSVGWDSLMNTEAFFGQGTRLTVV.

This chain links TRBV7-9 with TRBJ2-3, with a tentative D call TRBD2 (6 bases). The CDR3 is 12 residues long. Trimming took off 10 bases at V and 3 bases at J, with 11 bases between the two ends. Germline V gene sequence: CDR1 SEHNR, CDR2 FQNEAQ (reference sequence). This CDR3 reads CATAGGTDTQYF. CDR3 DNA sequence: TGTGCCACCGCTGGGGGGACAGATACGCAGTATTTT.

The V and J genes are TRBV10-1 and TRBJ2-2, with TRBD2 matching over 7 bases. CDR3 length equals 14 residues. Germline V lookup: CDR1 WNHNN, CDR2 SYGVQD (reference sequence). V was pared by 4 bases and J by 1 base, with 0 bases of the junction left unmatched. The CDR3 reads CASSASGNTGELFF. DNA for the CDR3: TGCGCCAGCAGTGCTAGCGGGAACACCGGGGAGCTGTTTTTT.